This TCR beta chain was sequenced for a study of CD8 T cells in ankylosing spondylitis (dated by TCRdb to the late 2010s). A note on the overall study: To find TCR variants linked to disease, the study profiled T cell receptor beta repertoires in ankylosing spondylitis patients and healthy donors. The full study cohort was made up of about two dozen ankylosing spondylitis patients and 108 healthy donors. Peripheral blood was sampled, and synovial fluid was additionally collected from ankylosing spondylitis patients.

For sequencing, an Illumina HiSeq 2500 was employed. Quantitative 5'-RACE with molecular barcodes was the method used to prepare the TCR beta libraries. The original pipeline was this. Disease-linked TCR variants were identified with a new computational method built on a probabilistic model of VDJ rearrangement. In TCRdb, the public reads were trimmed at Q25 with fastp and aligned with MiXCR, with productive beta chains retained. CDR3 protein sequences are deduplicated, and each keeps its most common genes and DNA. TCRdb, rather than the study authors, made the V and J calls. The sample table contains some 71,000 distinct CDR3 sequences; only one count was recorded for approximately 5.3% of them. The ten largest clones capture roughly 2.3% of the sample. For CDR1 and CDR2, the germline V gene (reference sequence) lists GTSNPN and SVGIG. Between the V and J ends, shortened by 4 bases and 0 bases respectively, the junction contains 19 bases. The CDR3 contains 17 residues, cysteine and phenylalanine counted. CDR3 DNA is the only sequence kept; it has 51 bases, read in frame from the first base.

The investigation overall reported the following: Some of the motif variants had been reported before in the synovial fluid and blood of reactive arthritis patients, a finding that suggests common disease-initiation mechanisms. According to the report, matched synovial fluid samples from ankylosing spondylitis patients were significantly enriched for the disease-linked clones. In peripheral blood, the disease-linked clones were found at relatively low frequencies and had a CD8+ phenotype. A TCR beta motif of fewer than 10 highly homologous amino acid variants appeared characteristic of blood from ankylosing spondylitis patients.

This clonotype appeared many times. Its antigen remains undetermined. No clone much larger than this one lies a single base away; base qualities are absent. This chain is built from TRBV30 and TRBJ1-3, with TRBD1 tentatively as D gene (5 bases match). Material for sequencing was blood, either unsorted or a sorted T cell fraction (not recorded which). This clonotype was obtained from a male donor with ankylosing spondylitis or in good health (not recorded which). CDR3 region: CAWTSIGWGVSGNTIYF. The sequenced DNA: TGTGCCTGGACGTCTATTGGGTGGGGCGTCTCTGGAAACACCATATATTTT.